This paragraph covers one T cell receptor (beta chain) sequence. Its specificity is unknown. This CDR3 contains 13 residues. V dropped 5 bases and J dropped 4; count of bases not matched to a gene: 4. Germline CDR1 and CDR2: SGHRS and YFSETQ. The source of the sample is a study of cytomegalovirus exposure and HLA in healthy donors. Study at large: Some 85 million unique TCRs, all from HLA-typed donors, were included in an early release of the data. The study, taken as a whole, reports: Sequencing likely produced, as an artifact, a cluster of highly shared sequence variants.

In the PCR, 60 Vbeta and 13 Jbeta primers were used. TCRdb's table, derived via immunoSEQ multiplex PCR, lists solely in-frame clones and lacks some. The table lists around 200,000 clones, 70% to 85% of them singletons. Material for sequencing was PBMCs. The chain joins TRBV5-1 to TRBJ1-1; TRBD1 matches at 8 bases. The TCR was taken from a woman between 55 and 75 years old in good health and CMV-seropositive. CDR3 amino acids: CASRQTGGTEAFF. The CDR3, as DNA: TGCGCCAGCAGACAAACAGGGGGCACTGAAGCTTTCTTT.